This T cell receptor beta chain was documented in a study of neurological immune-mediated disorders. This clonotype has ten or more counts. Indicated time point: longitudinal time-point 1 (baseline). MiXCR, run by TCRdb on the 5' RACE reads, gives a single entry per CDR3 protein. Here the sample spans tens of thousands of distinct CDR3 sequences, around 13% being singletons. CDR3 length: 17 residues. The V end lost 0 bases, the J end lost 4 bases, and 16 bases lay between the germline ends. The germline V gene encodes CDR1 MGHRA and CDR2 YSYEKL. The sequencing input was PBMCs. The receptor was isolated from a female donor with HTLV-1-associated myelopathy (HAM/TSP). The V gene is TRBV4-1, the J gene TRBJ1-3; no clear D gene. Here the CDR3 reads CASSQDLMGIRGNTIYF. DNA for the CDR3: TGCGCCAGCAGCCAAGATCTGATGGGCATTCGGGGAAACACCATATATTTT.